These 17 T cell receptor beta chains were all obtained from the same sample, sequenced in a study of cytomegalovirus exposure and HLA in healthy donors. The PCR used 60 Vbeta and 13 Jbeta primers. The table came from immunoSEQ multiplex PCR; TCRdb's copy has only in-frame clones and leaves some out. The table records over 250,000 clones, roughly 70% of them present only once. Sequencing used PBMCs. The receptors stem from a female donor in good health and CMV-seronegative.

The chain links TRBV19 to TRBJ1-5; D unresolved. The CDR3 covers 18 residues. Trimming pared 7 bases from V and 0 bases from J, leaving 22 bases between. Germline V gene data show CDR1 as LNHDA and CDR2 as SQIVND (reference sequence). CDR3 bases: TGTGCCAGTATCAAGGATCTGGCGGCACGATATAGCAATCAGCCCCAGCATTTT. Protein: CASIKDLAARYSNQPQHF.

This sequence joins TRBV6-5 and TRBJ2-1, with 7 bases matching TRBD2. J was trimmed by 4 bases and V by 6 bases; bases with no gene match: 9. The CDR3 contains 15 residues. The germline CDR1 and CDR2 sequences are MNHEY and SVGAGI. The CDR3 coding sequence is TGTGCCAGCAGATTGCGCGGGAGTCTGTACAATGAGCAGTTCTTC. Protein product: CASRLRGSLYNEQFF.

The sample holds a few counts of this clone. The chain employs TRBV6-1 and TRBJ2-3; D possibly corresponds to TRBD1 (5 bases). Trimming removed 1 base from V and 4 bases from J, with 9 bases in between. Germline CDR1 reads MNHNS; CDR2 reads SASEGT. This CDR3 has 14 residues. CDR3 amino acids: CASSEVGRADTQYF. CDR3 bases: TGTGCCAGCAGTGAAGTGGGCAGGGCAGATACGCAGTATTTT.

The genes are TRBV7-9 and TRBJ2-7; 9 positions agree with TRBD1. With 5 bases clipped from V and 1 base from J, the junction kept 6 bases outside the gene matches. Germline V gene sequence: CDR1 SEHNR, CDR2 FQNEAQ (reference sequence). The CDR3 totals 15 residues. The CDR3 sequence: CASSPRTGESYEQYF. Written as DNA, the CDR3 is TGTGCCAGCAGCCCTCGGACAGGGGAGTCCTACGAGCAGTACTTC.

The chain uses TRBV7-8 and TRBJ2-2; 10 bases map to TRBD1. The V and J ends lost 5 bases and 3 bases, in that order; junction bases with no gene match: 6. This CDR3 has 16 amino acids. CDR1 SGHVS and CDR2 FQNEAQ come from the germline V gene. As DNA, the CDR3 is TGTGCCAGCAGCCCACGGACAGGGGGGGACACCGGGGAGCTGTTTTTT. It yields the protein CASSPRTGGDTGELFF.

The chain combines TRBV2 with TRBJ2-1; 9 bases agree with TRBD2. The CDR3 loop spans 16 amino acids. The germline V gene has CDR1 SNHLY and CDR2 FYNNEI. V gave up 6 bases and J gave up 3 bases; unmatched junction bases: 9. CDR3 protein: CASRAASGVVYNEQFF. DNA for the CDR3: TGTGCCAGCAGAGCGGCTAGCGGGGTAGTCTACAATGAGCAGTTCTTC.

CDR3 protein: CASSIDRTARRGNEQFF. The CDR3 coding sequence is TGTGCCAGTAGTATAGATCGGACGGCTAGAAGGGGAAATGAGCAGTTCTTC. The chain carries TRBV19 and TRBJ2-1, with D perhaps TRBD1 (5 bases). CDR1 is LNHDA, CDR2 SQIVND, per germline (reference sequence). The ends were cut back, 0 bases at V and 7 bases at J, with 19 bases in the middle. This CDR3 contains 17 residues.

The rearrangement uses TRBV13 and TRBJ2-1; possibly TRBD2 for D (6 bases). Germline lookup yields CDR1 PRHDT and CDR2 FYEKMQ (reference sequence). The V end lost 3 bases, the J end lost 4 bases, and 13 bases lay between the germline ends. The CDR3 spans 15 residues. The CDR3 region is CASSFGSLAYNEQFF. The CDR3 DNA is TGTGCCAGCAGCTTTGGATCCCTAGCGTACAATGAGCAGTTCTTC.

The chain joins TRBV5-1 to TRBJ1-5; maybe TRBD1 (5 bases). The germline gives CDR1 SGHRS, CDR2 YFSETQ. The length of the CDR3 is 13 residues. V was shortened by 4 bases and J by 7 bases, with 12 bases between the two germline ends. The CDR3 DNA follows: TGCGCCAGCAGCCCGGGACTTGAGCAGCCCCAGCATTTT. It is translated as CASSPGLEQPQHF.

This clone was observed a handful of times. The V call is TRBV12-5, the J call TRBJ2-1; D ambiguous. Germline V gene sequence: CDR1 LGHNT, CDR2 FRNRAP. The CDR3 has 16 amino acids. V lost 0 bases, J lost 8 bases, and 17 bases lay in between. The CDR3 region is CASGLVPPLGVDEQFF. The CDR3 nucleotides read TGTGCTAGTGGTTTGGTACCTCCCCTCGGAGTCGATGAGCAGTTCTTC. The whole variable domain, filled in from reference TRBV12-5 and TRBJ2-1, reads DARVTQTPRHKVTEMGQEVTMRCQPILGHNTVFWYRQTMMQGLELLAYFRNRAPLDDSGMPKDRFSAEMPDATLATLKIQPSEPRDSAVYFCASGLVPPLGVDEQFFGPGTRLTVL.

The chain couples TRBV27 to TRBJ1-5; D is possibly TRBD1 (6 bases). Trimming took off 5 bases at V and 0 bases at J, with 11 bases between the two ends. Germline CDR1 is MNHEY and CDR2 is SMNVEV (reference sequence). This CDR3 is built from 15 residues. In DNA form, the CDR3 reads TGTGCCAGCAGTCCGCAGGGGTATAGCAATCAGCCCCAGCATTTT. This encodes CASSPQGYSNQPQHF.

J is TRBJ2-7 and V is TRBV29-1, with no clear D. CDR3 length: 13 residues. Germline values: CDR1 SQVTM, CDR2 ANQGSEA. V gave up 3 bases and J gave up 6 bases, with 15 bases separating them. CDR3 region: CSVEADTLSEQYF. The CDR3 bases are TGCAGCGTTGAGGCCGACACTCTGAGCGAGCAGTACTTC.

The chain combines TRBV27 with TRBJ2-7, with 9 nucleotides matching TRBD2. Germline CDR1 and CDR2: MNHEY and SMNVEV (reference sequence). This CDR3 comprises 15 residues. Trimming removed 8 bases from V and 6 bases from J; junction bases left unmatched: 14. The CDR3 reads CASLPLAGTDGEQYF. CDR3 bases: TGTGCCAGCCTACCCCTAGCGGGAACCGATGGCGAGCAGTACTTC.

CDR3 loop: CASSQGQNLYEQYF. CDR3 sequence (DNA): TGTGCCAGCAGTCAAGGACAGAACCTCTACGAGCAGTACTTC. V and J are TRBV2 and TRBJ2-7; a possible D gene is TRBD1 (6 bases). The germline gives CDR1 SNHLY, CDR2 FYNNEI. V was trimmed by 5 bases and J by 3 bases, leaving 14 bases between them. This CDR3 has 14 amino acids.

V usage is TRBV5-4 and J usage is TRBJ2-7; possible D gene TRBD1, 6 bases. The germline V gene encodes CDR1 SGHNT and CDR2 YYREEE (reference sequence). This CDR3 contains 14 residues. Trimming removed 0 bases from V and 3 bases from J, with 10 bases in between. The CDR3 loop reads CASSLDPGVYEQYF. The CDR3 DNA sequence: TGTGCCAGCAGCTTGGATCCAGGGGTCTACGAGCAGTACTTC.

The rearrangement links TRBV15 to TRBJ1-1, with a possible D match to TRBD1 (5 bases). Germline CDR1 reads LNHNV; CDR2 reads YYDKDF (reference sequence). The CDR3 runs to 15 residues. The V gene lost 6 bases and the J gene lost 6 bases, with 20 bases spanning the gap. CDR3 region: CATRVRPGEGAEAFF. The DNA of the CDR3 is TGTGCCACCAGGGTTCGACCCGGTGAAGGGGCTGAAGCTTTCTTT.

The rearrangement joins TRBV27 to TRBJ2-1; D may be TRBD1 (5 bases). The germline CDR1 and CDR2 sequences are MNHEY and SMNVEV (reference sequence). V dropped 6 bases and J dropped 4 bases, with 19 bases sitting between them. The CDR3 spans 16 residues. As DNA, the CDR3 is TGTGCCAGCAGGACCCTCCAGGGCTCTAAATACAATGAGCAGTTCTTC. This gives the protein CASRTLQGSKYNEQFF.